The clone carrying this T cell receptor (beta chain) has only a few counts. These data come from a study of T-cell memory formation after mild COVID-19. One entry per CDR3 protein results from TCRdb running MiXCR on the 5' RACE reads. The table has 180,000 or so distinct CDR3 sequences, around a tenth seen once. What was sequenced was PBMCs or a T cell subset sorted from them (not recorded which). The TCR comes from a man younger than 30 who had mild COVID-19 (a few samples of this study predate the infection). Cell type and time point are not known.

The CDR3 coding sequence is TGTGCCAGCACCGTTTCCCCGGGACTTAGTACCTACGAGCAGTACTTC. It codes for CASTVSPGLSTYEQYF. V usage is TRBV7-8 and J usage is TRBJ2-7, with D perhaps TRBD2 (6 bases). V was trimmed by 7 bases and J by 2 bases, leaving 21 bases between them. Germline loops: CDR1 SGHVS, CDR2 FQNEAQ. CDR3 length: 16 residues.